The 7 T cell receptor beta chains listed next were all sequenced from one sample in a study of shared clonotypes between healthy human individuals. Sequenced by immunoSEQ multiplex PCR; TCRdb stores in-frame clones only, minus some. In the table there are about 2.4 million clones, roughly nine tenths of which are singletons. The sample taken for sequencing was naive CD4+ T cells sorted from blood. Subset reported: CD45RA+ positively selected. The origin of the receptors is a man aged 18 to 29 in good health.

This chain uses TRBV25-1 with TRBJ1-2; 7 bases are a match to TRBD1. From germline, CDR1 is MGHDK and CDR2 SYGVNS. V dropped 1 base and J dropped 1; count of bases not matched to a gene: 6. The CDR3 totals 16 residues. Here the CDR3 reads CASSESRTGVNYGYTF. The CDR3 nucleotides are TGTGCCAGCAGTGAATCCCGGACAGGAGTTAACTATGGCTACACCTTC.

This chain uses TRBV28 with TRBJ2-1; D might be TRBD2 (7 bases). The germline V and J ends were trimmed by 6 bases and 0 bases, with 12 bases remaining between them. Germline V CDR1 and CDR2: MDHEN, SYDVKM. The CDR3 extends over 15 amino acids. DNA of the CDR3: TGTGCCAGCAGCCTGCGGGGGCCCTCCTACAATGAGCAGTTCTTC. Amino acids: CASSLRGPSYNEQFF.

The chain couples TRBV30 to TRBJ2-7; 9 positions match TRBD1. The germline gives CDR1 GTSNPN, CDR2 SVGIG (reference sequence). V was pared by 2 bases and J by 5 bases, with 10 bases of the junction left unmatched. The CDR3 spans 15 residues. The CDR3 bases are TGTGCCTGGAGTTTCCTTGGGACAGGGAACGACGAGCAGTACTTC. Protein sequence: CAWSFLGTGNDEQYF.

The gene calls are TRBV7-9 and TRBJ2-2, with TRBD2 matching over 14 bases. Looked up from germline, CDR1 is SEHNR and CDR2 is FQNEAQ (reference sequence). V lost 5 bases, J lost 6 bases, and 5 bases stayed unmatched. This CDR3 spans 16 amino acids. The CDR3 loop is CASSQGLAGEAGELFF. The CDR3 DNA reads TGTGCCAGCAGCCAGGGACTAGCGGGAGAGGCCGGGGAGCTGTTTTTT. The full variable domain, its missing parts supplied by reference TRBV7-9 and TRBJ2-2, is DTGVSQNPRHKITKRGQNVTFRCDPISEHNRLYWYRQTLGQGPEFLTYFQNEAQLEKSRLLSDRFSAERPKGSFSTLEIQRTEQGDSAMYLCASSQGLAGEAGELFFGEGSRLTVL.

The chain is built from TRBV19 and TRBJ2-1, with D perhaps matching TRBD2 (6 bases). Germline lookup yields CDR1 LNHDA and CDR2 SQIVND (reference sequence). The CDR3 covers 16 residues. V gave up 7 bases and J gave up 5 bases, with 21 bases separating them. CDR3 protein: CASTPNPGLTHNEQFF. The CDR3 region has the DNA TGTGCCAGTACTCCTAACCCGGGACTTACGCACAATGAGCAGTTCTTC.

The CDR3 coding sequence is TGTGCCAGCAGCTTCGCGGGGGGGCCATCCGGCGAGCAGTACTTC. This translates into CASSFAGGPSGEQYF. This chain connects TRBV7-9 to TRBJ2-7, with 9 bases fitting TRBD2. The CDR3 runs 15 residues. The trim removed 3 bases at V and 6 bases at J, leaving 9 bases unmatched. CDR1 and CDR2 from the germline V gene are SEHNR and FQNEAQ (reference sequence).

This clone came up a few times. This CDR3 is also generated by other DNA sequences in the sample. This chain links TRBV30 with TRBJ2-1; TRBD2 agrees at 10 bases. Unmatched junction bases numbered 3, after V lost 0 bases and J lost 4 bases. Germline V gene sequence: CDR1 GTSNPN, CDR2 SVGIG (reference sequence). The CDR3 totals 15 residues. This CDR3 is CAWSVRAGGYNEQFF. DNA for the CDR3: TGTGCCTGGAGTGTACGAGCGGGAGGGTACAATGAGCAGTTCTTC.